This TCR beta chain is drawn from a study of regulatory T cells. Primers: 52 TRBV forward and 13 TRBJ reverse. Using immunoSEQ multiplex PCR, the repertoire was profiled, and TCRdb retains in-frame clones only, with some absent. The sample records tens of thousands of clones, approximately 91% being singletons. Study-level points and caveats: Hydrophobic residues at CDR3 positions 6 and 7 were enriched in conventional CD4+ T cells of CD3G-deficient patients. Regulatory T cells showed the strongest V-J pair restriction and V/J gene skewing among patient repertoires.

With respect to this clone: Antigen specificity is unknown.

V lost 8 bases and J lost 6, with 9 bases in between. The germline CDR1 and CDR2 sequences are MNHEY and SMNVEV (reference sequence). The CDR3 has 11 residues. CD4+ T cells were divided by sorting: CD25-high CD127-low Tregs, CD25-low CD127-high conventional cells. The sample was conventional CD4+ T cells sorted from blood. The chain has TRBV27 and TRBJ2-3; D remains ambiguous. This TCR was recovered from a person aged 18 to 35 with CD3G deficiency. Written as DNA, the CDR3 is TGTGCCAGCGCTCCGTGGGATACGCAGTATTTT. Translating it yields CASAPWDTQYF.